Below are 27 T cell receptor beta chains sequenced from a single sample in a study of OX40 agonist ivuxolimab in advanced cancers. Assay used: immunoSEQ multiplex PCR; TCRdb lists only in-frame clones, some missing. The sample records 50,000 to 65,000 clones, about nine tenths being singletons. The specimen was CD4+ or CD8+ T cells sorted from blood, collected in a trial of the OX40 agonist ivuxolimab. These receptors all stem from an adult with an advanced solid tumor such as melanoma, head and neck, liver or kidney cancer.

This clone was observed once. The rearrangement links TRBV23-1 to TRBJ2-7; D is unresolved. TRBV23-1 is designated an ORF whose function remains uncertain. V was trimmed by 4 bases and J by 5 bases, leaving 9 bases between them. This CDR3 is built from 12 residues. The CDR3 here is CASSLTAHEQYF. The CDR3 DNA sequence: TGCGCCAGCAGTCTAACAGCTCACGAGCAGTACTTC.

The chain has TRBV11-2 and TRBJ2-1, with D uncertain. The CDR3 totals 12 residues. The V end was cut by 1 base, the J end by 6 bases, with 4 bases between. In germline, CDR1 is SGHAT, CDR2 FQNNGV. The DNA for the CDR3 is TGTGCCAGCAGCTTAGTAGGCAATGAGCAGTTCTTC. This translates into CASSLVGNEQFF.

This clone occurred once. The CDR3 loop reads CASRQIGDRGIYQPQHF. CDR3 coding DNA: TGTGCCAGCCGACAGATTGGGGACAGGGGTATTTATCAGCCCCAGCATTTT. The V gene is TRBV28, the J gene TRBJ1-5, with 10 bases that match TRBD1. The germline V gene encodes CDR1 MDHEN and CDR2 SYDVKM. The CDR3 is 17 residues long. V lost 8 bases, J lost 5 bases, and 15 bases stayed unmatched.

This clone was detected only once. This chain uses TRBV18 with TRBJ2-1, with 7 bases fitting TRBD2. The CDR3 spans 16 residues. CDR1 is KGHSH, CDR2 LQKENI, per germline. V gave up 6 bases and J gave up 8 bases; unmatched junction bases: 16. CDR3 bases: TGTGCCAGCTCTCTCCCGGGCGGGAGCCTCAAGGATGAGCAGTTCTTC. The encoded protein is CASSLPGGSLKDEQFF.

The sample holds a few counts of this clone. The chain couples TRBV7-2 to TRBJ2-3, with D possibly matching TRBD2 (6 bases). The V end was cut by 2 bases, the J end by 1 base, with 10 bases between. CDR1 and CDR2 (germline): SGHTA, FQGNSA. The CDR3 totals 15 residues. CDR3 sequence: CASSLSGSRTDTQYF. CDR3 nucleotides: TGTGCCAGCAGCTTATCCGGGAGTCGCACAGATACGCAGTATTTT.

There are a few counts of this clone. V usage is TRBV9 and J usage is TRBJ2-2, with 8 bases aligning to TRBD2. Germline CDR1 SGDLS, CDR2 YYNGEE. The J segment lost 7 bases and the V segment lost 0 bases, leaving 17 bases of the junction unmatched. There are 19 residues in the CDR3. CDR3 protein: CASSVGGTSWRYGNGELFF. CDR3 coding DNA: TGTGCCAGCAGCGTAGGAGGGACTAGTTGGAGGTACGGCAACGGGGAGCTGTTTTTT.

The chain combines TRBV7-6 with TRBJ1-5; maybe TRBD1 (6 bases). The CDR3 is made up of 15 amino acids. Between the trimmed V and J ends, which lost 2 bases and 7 bases, there was a span of 15 bases. The germline V gene has CDR1 SGHVS and CDR2 FNYEAQ. For the CDR3, the DNA is TGTGCCAGCAGCTTAAACGGAGGGGGTGGGCAGCCCCAGCATTTT. Protein product: CASSLNGGGGQPQHF.

The chain uses TRBV28 and TRBJ2-7, with D tentatively TRBD1 or TRBD2 (5 bases each). Germline-derived CDR1 and CDR2 are MDHEN and SYDVKM. V was cut by 5 bases and J by 0 bases, with 17 bases left in between. CDR3 length equals 16 residues. CDR3 sequence: CASSPPGGPGSYEQYF. Written as DNA, the CDR3 is TGTGCCAGCAGTCCCCCTGGGGGTCCGGGCTCCTACGAGCAGTACTTC.

This clone was seen a single time. V usage is TRBV5-4 and J usage is TRBJ2-2, with TRBD1 matching 8 bases. The J segment lost 6 bases and the V segment lost 0 bases, leaving 7 bases of the junction unmatched. The CDR3 spans 16 residues. The germline CDR1 and CDR2 sequences are SGHNT and YYREEE (reference sequence). CDR3 amino acids: CASSLALGQVAGELFF. The DNA of the CDR3 is TGTGCCAGCAGCTTGGCGCTGGGACAGGTCGCCGGGGAGCTGTTTTTT.

In DNA form, the CDR3 reads TGTGCCAGCAGCCCCCGGACGACATGGGTTATTTACAATGAGCAGTTCTTC. Amino acids: CASSPRTTWVIYNEQFF. V gene TRBV7-9 combines with J gene TRBJ2-1; no clear D gene. The length of the CDR3 is 17 residues. V lost 5 bases, J lost 4 bases, and 21 bases lay in between. Per germline, CDR1 SEHNR and CDR2 FQNEAQ (reference sequence).

V is TRBV29-1 and J is TRBJ1-1, with D perhaps matching TRBD1 (5 bases). V was trimmed by 1 base and J by 4 bases, leaving 13 bases between them. CDR3 length: 14 residues. Per germline, CDR1 SQVTM and CDR2 ANQGSEA. The CDR3 nucleotides are TGCAGCGTTGAAGGTCCCTGGGGCGCCACTGAAGCTTTCTTT. This translates into CSVEGPWGATEAFF.

This chain links TRBV9 with TRBJ1-1, with no clear D. CDR1 and CDR2 from the germline V gene are SGDLS and YYNGEE. With 0 bases removed from V and 7 bases from J, the gap between germline ends came to 13 bases. This CDR3 contains 14 residues. The CDR3 coding sequence is TGTGCCAGCAGCGTAGGTCGGGCAGCGTATGAAGCTTTCTTT. Amino acids: CASSVGRAAYEAFF. Together with reference TRBV9 and TRBJ1-1, the CDR3 gives the full variable domain: DSGVTQTPKHLITATGQRVTLRCSPRSGDLSVYWYQQSLDQGLQFLIQYYNGEERAKGNILERFSAQQFPDLHSELNLSSLELGDSALYFCASSVGRAAYEAFFGQGTRLTVV.

This clone was detected only once. The chain links TRBV4-3 to TRBJ1-6; weak D call: TRBD1 (5 bases). Trimming took off 3 bases at V and 7 bases at J, with 10 bases between the two ends. The CDR3 covers 14 residues. Germline loops: CDR1 LGHNA, CDR2 YSLEER. Here the CDR3 DNA reads TGCGCCAGCAGCCACTCGGGGCGCAATTCACCCCTCCACTTT. This translates into CASSHSGRNSPLHF.

V usage is TRBV7-9 and J usage is TRBJ1-2; D unclear. V was shortened by 0 bases and J by 4 bases, with 9 bases between the two germline ends. The CDR3 length is 14 residues. Germline loops: CDR1 SEHNR, CDR2 FQNEAQ (reference sequence). CDR3 nucleotides: TGTGCCAGCAGCTTAGCCGGGGAGACCTATGGCTACACCTTC. It is translated as CASSLAGETYGYTF. The entire variable domain, with the rest obtained from reference TRBV7-9 and TRBJ1-2, is as follows: DTGVSQNPRHKITKRGQNVTFRCDPISEHNRLYWYRQTLGQGPEFLTYFQNEAQLEKSRLLSDRFSAERPKGSFSTLEIQRTEQGDSAMYLCASSLAGETYGYTFGSGTRLTVV.

The chain uses TRBV6-5 and TRBJ1-1, with D possibly TRBD1 on 5 matching bases. From germline, CDR1 is MNHEY and CDR2 SVGAGI. This CDR3 is 16 amino acids long. Trimming removed 4 bases from V and 3 bases from J, with 18 bases in between. The CDR3 DNA reads TGTGCCAGCAGTTGGAACTTGGGGCGGGGGGACACTGAAGCTTTCTTT. Translation: CASSWNLGRGDTEAFF.

The rearrangement uses TRBV28 and TRBJ2-5; TRBD1 agrees at 12 bases. CDR1 and CDR2 from the germline V gene are MDHEN and SYDVKM. V lost 1 base, J lost 6 bases, and 6 bases stayed unmatched. The CDR3 spans 16 residues. The CDR3 DNA follows: TGTGCCAGCAGTTTATCCGGGACAGGGGGCTCGAAGACCCAGTACTTC. The encoded protein is CASSLSGTGGSKTQYF.

The chain has TRBV6-6 and TRBJ1-2, with 7 bases identical to TRBD1. V trimming: 0 bases; J trimming: 6 bases; junction bases outside the gene matches: 4. The CDR3 sequence is 14 residues long. CDR1 and CDR2 from the germline V gene are MNHNY and SVGAGI (reference sequence). The CDR3 region is CASSYSMQGDGYTF. CDR3 DNA sequence: TGTGCCAGCAGTTACTCGATGCAGGGGGATGGCTACACCTTC.

This chain joins TRBV6-5 and TRBJ2-1; 10 bases agree with TRBD2. The CDR3 is made up of 16 amino acids. From germline, CDR1 is MNHEY and CDR2 SVGAGI. Losses at the gene ends were 0 bases for V and 9 bases for J; bases not matched to a gene: 8. The CDR3 DNA sequence: TGTGCCAGCAGTTACTCCTCTAGCGGGGGTTTGAGTGAGCAGTTCTTC. Amino acids: CASSYSSSGGLSEQFF.

This chain uses TRBV18 with TRBJ2-1; D is perhaps TRBD1 (5 bases). The CDR3 totals 14 residues. V lost 0 bases and J 5 bases, leaving 8 bases between the germline ends. Germline V gene data show CDR1 as KGHSH and CDR2 as LQKENI. The CDR3 loop is CASSPPDRDNEQFF. For the CDR3, the DNA is TGTGCCAGCTCACCACCCGACAGAGACAATGAGCAGTTCTTC.

The chain's CDR3 is CASSIEGSSYNEQFF. CDR3 coding DNA: TGTGCCAGTAGTATAGAAGGGAGCTCCTACAATGAGCAGTTCTTC. V and J are TRBV19 and TRBJ2-1; D possibly corresponds to TRBD2 (5 bases). Per germline, CDR1 LNHDA and CDR2 SQIVND (reference sequence). The CDR3 length is 15 residues. V shed 0 bases and J shed 0 bases, with 6 bases lying between them.

V usage is TRBV27 and J usage is TRBJ1-4, with a weak D call TRBD1 (5 bases). The CDR3 is 13 residues long. Germline lookup yields CDR1 MNHEY and CDR2 SMNVEV (reference sequence). Trimming removed 4 bases from V and 5 bases from J, with 8 bases in between. CDR3 loop: CASSYRGNEKLFF. The DNA for the CDR3 is TGTGCCAGCAGTTACCGGGGGAATGAAAAACTGTTTTTT.

The chain links TRBV11-2 to TRBJ2-7; no firm D call. Per the germline V gene, CDR1 is SGHAT and CDR2 is FQNNGV. The CDR3 loop spans 13 amino acids. Between the trimmed V and J ends, which lost 5 bases and 6 bases, there was a span of 14 bases. The CDR3 spells CASSDVREIEQYF. The CDR3 coding sequence is TGTGCCAGCAGCGACGTTAGGGAAATCGAGCAGTACTTC. Full variable domain (remainder filled in from reference TRBV11-2 and TRBJ2-7): EAGVAQSPRYKIIEKRQSVAFWCNPISGHATLYWYQQILGQGPKLLIQFQNNGVVDDSQLPKDRFSAERLKGVDSTLKIQPAKLEDSAVYLCASSDVREIEQYFGPGTRLTVT.

J is TRBJ1-1 and V is TRBV6-5; tentatively, D is TRBD1 (6 bases). V was shortened by 2 bases and J by 1 base, with 14 bases between the two germline ends. This CDR3 region has 16 residues. Per the germline V gene, CDR1 is MNHEY and CDR2 is SVGAGI. The DNA for the CDR3 is TGTGCCAGCAGTTACCAAGCGGGCAGGGGGAACACTGAAGCTTTCTTT. It codes for CASSYQAGRGNTEAFF.

The chain uses TRBV19 and TRBJ2-2; 7 nucleotides align to TRBD2. The CDR3 runs 16 residues. Germline CDR1 is LNHDA and CDR2 is SQIVND (reference sequence). V lost 7 bases to trimming and J lost 3 bases; unmatched junction nucleotides: 11. CDR3 coding DNA: TGTGCCAGTACCGAGGGGCTAGCGGTCCACACCGGGGAGCTGTTTTTT. Its translation: CASTEGLAVHTGELFF.

The genes are TRBV7-2 and TRBJ1-4; D call uncertain. Germline loops: CDR1 SGHTA, CDR2 FQGNSA. The germline V and J ends were trimmed by 5 bases and 10 bases, with 17 bases remaining between them. The CDR3 runs to 14 residues. CDR3 nucleotides: TGTGCCAGCAGCCACGGAGGAAGAGAAGGAAAACTGTTTTTT. This encodes CASSHGGREGKLFF.

The chain combines TRBV6-5 with TRBJ2-5, with unresolved D. Trimming shortened V by 0 bases and J by 2 bases, and 10 bases separated the two germline ends. This CDR3 region has 15 residues. Germline CDR1 MNHEY, CDR2 SVGAGI. The CDR3 nucleotides are TGTGCCAGCAGTTACTCAGGAAGGAATCAAGAGACCCAGTACTTC. Translation: CASSYSGRNQETQYF.

The sample holds one count of this clone. The CDR3 DNA reads TGCGCCAGCAGCCCAAGGACAGGGAGCTCCTACGAGCAGTACTTC. It is translated as CASSPRTGSSYEQYF. The V and J genes are TRBV5-1 and TRBJ2-7; 8 bases are shared with TRBD1. The CDR3 loop spans 15 amino acids. Germline CDR1 SGHRS, CDR2 YFSETQ. V gave up 4 bases and J gave up 0 bases; unmatched junction bases: 6.